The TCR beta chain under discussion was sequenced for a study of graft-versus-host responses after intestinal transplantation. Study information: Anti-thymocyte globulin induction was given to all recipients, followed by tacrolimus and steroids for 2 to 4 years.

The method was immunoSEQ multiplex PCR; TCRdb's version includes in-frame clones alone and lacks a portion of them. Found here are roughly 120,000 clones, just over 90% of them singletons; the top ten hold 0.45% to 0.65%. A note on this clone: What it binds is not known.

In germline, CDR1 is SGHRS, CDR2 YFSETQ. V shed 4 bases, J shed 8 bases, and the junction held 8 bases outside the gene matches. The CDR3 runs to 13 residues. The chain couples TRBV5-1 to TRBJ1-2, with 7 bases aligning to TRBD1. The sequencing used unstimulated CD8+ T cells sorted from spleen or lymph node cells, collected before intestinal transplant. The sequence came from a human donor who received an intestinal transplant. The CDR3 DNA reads TGCGCCAGCAGCCCAGGGGGGGCTGGCGGCTACACCTTC. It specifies CASSPGGAGGYTF.